This entry lists 30 T cell receptor beta chains sequenced from one sample in a study of cytomegalovirus exposure and HLA in healthy donors. The PCR was carried out with 60 Vbeta primers and 13 Jbeta primers. TCRdb's copy holds only in-frame clones and misses some; the assay was immunoSEQ multiplex PCR. This repertoire shows 180,000 or so clones, over 60% found once; its top ten account for over 2%. The sample was PBMCs. Source of these receptors: a woman in her fifties or sixties in good health and CMV-seronegative.

The chain links TRBV7-2 to TRBJ1-3; perhaps TRBD1 as D (5 bases). Germline loops: CDR1 SGHTA, CDR2 FQGNSA. There are 16 residues in the CDR3. Trimming pared 3 bases from V and 0 bases from J, leaving 12 bases between. This CDR3 is CASSFKPQASGNTIYF. CDR3 DNA: TGTGCCAGCAGCTTTAAACCACAGGCCTCTGGAAACACCATATATTTT.

This clone was seen a few times. This rearrangement joins TRBV5-1 to TRBJ2-1; 10 nucleotides match TRBD2. Germline CDR1 reads SGHRS; CDR2 reads YFSETQ. The CDR3 is 16 residues long. J lost 0 bases, V lost 4 bases, and 4 bases had no gene match. CDR3 region: CASSAASGSSYNEQFF. The DNA for the CDR3 is TGCGCCAGCAGCGCCGCTAGCGGGAGCTCCTACAATGAGCAGTTCTTC.

The chain's CDR3 is CASSIDNGEQFF. The CDR3 coding sequence is TGTGCCAGTAGTATAGATAACGGTGAGCAGTTCTTC. The chain has TRBV19 and TRBJ2-1; D is undetermined. CDR1 LNHDA and CDR2 SQIVND come from the germline V gene (reference sequence). The CDR3 runs 12 residues. V gave up 0 bases and J gave up 9 bases, with 6 bases separating them.

The rearrangement joins TRBV6-6 to TRBJ2-1; 10 bases line up with TRBD1. The V gene's germline CDR1 is MNHNY and CDR2 SVGAGI (reference sequence). The CDR3 sequence is 15 residues long. J was trimmed by 6 bases and V by 0 bases; bases with no gene match: 2. CDR3 region: CASSYSGTGANEQFF. DNA for the CDR3: TGTGCCAGCAGTTACTCCGGGACAGGGGCCAATGAGCAGTTCTTC.

As to this clone: Other DNA sequences in the sample encode the same CDR3. This rearrangement joins TRBV30 to TRBJ2-7; D not resolved. The V and J ends lost 1 base and 1 base respectively, with 2 bases between them. The CDR3 is 11 amino acids. Germline V CDR1 and CDR2: GTSNPN, SVGIG (reference sequence). CDR3 amino acids: CAWSASYEQYF. The CDR3, as DNA: TGTGCCTGGAGTGCATCCTACGAGCAGTACTTC.

V and J are TRBV5-1 and TRBJ1-6; 8 bases map to TRBD1. This CDR3 region has 16 residues. In germline, CDR1 is SGHRS, CDR2 YFSETQ. V dropped 4 bases and J dropped 7; count of bases not matched to a gene: 10. As DNA, the CDR3 is TGCGCCAGCAGCCATGGTACGGGACAGGTCAATTCACCCCTCCACTTT. It translates to CASSHGTGQVNSPLHF. The full variable domain, with the rest looked up from reference TRBV5-1 and TRBJ1-6, is KAGVTQTPRYLIKTRGQQVTLSCSPISGHRSVSWYQQTPGQGLQFLFEYFSETQRNKGNFPGRFSGRQFSNSRSEMNVSTLELGDSALYLCASSHGTGQVNSPLHFGNGTRLTVT.

This clone was picked up a small number of times. This chain joins TRBV4-2 and TRBJ2-1; TRBD2 matches at 9 bases. The V gene end was trimmed by 4 bases and the J gene end by 15 bases; junction bases not matched to a gene: 19. Germline CDR1 is LGHNA and CDR2 is YNFKEQ. The CDR3 sequence is 16 residues long. The CDR3: CASSPQVSREGHRRFF. CDR3 nucleotide sequence: TGTGCCAGCAGCCCCCAAGTGTCGCGGGAGGGCCATCGCCGGTTCTTC.

The CDR3 reads CASSPPGTSATNEKLFF. CDR3 nucleotides: TGTGCCAGCTCACCACCCGGGACATCTGCAACTAATGAAAAACTGTTTTTT. This rearrangement joins TRBV18 to TRBJ1-4; tentatively, D is TRBD1 (6 bases). The CDR3 length is 17 residues. Germline V CDR1 and CDR2: KGHSH, LQKENI. V lost 0 bases to trimming and J lost 0 bases, with 11 bases between them.

The rearrangement joins TRBV9 to TRBJ2-3; TRBD2 is a possible D gene (6 bases). Trimming removed 3 bases from V and 3 bases from J, with 11 bases in between. Germline assignment: CDR1 SGDLS and CDR2 YYNGEE. This CDR3 spans 14 amino acids. CDR3 coding DNA: TGTGCCAGCAGCGAAGGGAGGAGGACAGATACGCAGTATTTT. This translates into CASSEGRRTDTQYF.

The chain uses TRBV28 and TRBJ2-2; TRBD2 aligns across 7 bases. The CDR3 length is 17 residues. J lost 4 bases, V lost 7 bases, and 15 bases had no gene match. Germline V gene data show CDR1 as MDHEN and CDR2 as SYDVKM. Here the CDR3 DNA reads TGTGCCAGCACCACCCCCTGGGGAGGGCGGGGCACCGGGGAGCTGTTTTTT. It is translated as CASTTPWGGRGTGELFF.

The V and J genes are TRBV14 and TRBJ2-7; D ambiguous. Trimming removed 3 bases from V and 4 bases from J, with 4 bases in between. The germline V gene has CDR1 SGHDN and CDR2 FVKESK. CDR3 length: 11 residues. The CDR3 reads CASSHGYEQYF. CDR3 nucleotides: TGTGCCAGCAGCCACGGTTACGAGCAGTACTTC.

CDR3 protein: CASSWSRGYGYTF. For the CDR3, the DNA is TGTGCCAGTAGTTGGAGTAGGGGCTATGGCTACACCTTC. The chain is built from TRBV19 and TRBJ1-2, with D maybe TRBD1 (5 bases). This CDR3 is 13 amino acids long. Trimming stripped 5 bases from V and 4 bases from J, with 11 bases between. Germline V gene sequence: CDR1 LNHDA, CDR2 SQIVND (reference sequence). Using reference TRBV19 and TRBJ1-2 for the parts outside the CDR3, the full variable domain is DGGITQSPKYLFRKEGQNVTLSCEQNLNHDAMYWYRQDPGQGLRLIYYSQIVNDFQKGDIAEGYSVSREKKESFPLTVTSAQKNPTAFYLCASSWSRGYGYTFGSGTRLTVV.

The J gene is TRBJ2-6, the V gene TRBV27; 7 bases are a match to TRBD1. V gave up 0 bases and J gave up 2 bases; unmatched junction bases: 4. CDR3 length: 17 residues. Germline V CDR1 and CDR2: MNHEY, SMNVEV (reference sequence). CDR3 loop: CASSLSNRGAGANVLTF. CDR3 sequence (DNA): TGTGCCAGCAGTTTATCGAACAGGGGAGCTGGGGCCAACGTCCTGACTTTC.

This chain uses TRBV18 with TRBJ1-5; 7 bases are shared with TRBD1. CDR1 and CDR2 from the germline V gene are KGHSH and LQKENI. The ends lost 6 bases at V and 2 bases at J; junction bases unmatched: 13. This CDR3 has 17 amino acids. The CDR3 loop reads CASSLHPPGGGNQPQHF. The CDR3 DNA is TGTGCCAGCTCTCTACACCCGCCAGGGGGTGGCAATCAGCCCCAGCATTTT.

The count of this clone is one. The CDR3 sequence: CSVELDRVNEQFF. The CDR3 DNA reads TGCAGCGTTGAATTGGACAGGGTCAATGAGCAGTTCTTC. This chain joins TRBV29-1 and TRBJ2-1; TRBD1 aligns across 8 bases. The CDR3 has 13 residues. Germline V gene lookup returns CDR1 SQVTM and CDR2 ANQGSEA. V was clipped by 2 bases and J by 6 bases; unmatched bases: 3.

The chain recombines TRBV29-1 with TRBJ2-1; no clear D. This CDR3 spans 16 amino acids. The germline V gene encodes CDR1 SQVTM and CDR2 ANQGSEA. Trimming cost V 5 bases and J 3 bases, with 20 bases left between them. The CDR3, as DNA: TGCAGCGTTACCCCCCCCCTTAGCTCCTACTACAATGAGCAGTTCTTC. It codes for CSVTPPLSSYYNEQFF.

This clone was found a few times. The chain joins TRBV19 to TRBJ1-5; 7 nucleotides agree with TRBD1. This CDR3 comprises 15 residues. Germline values: CDR1 LNHDA, CDR2 SQIVND (reference sequence). The trim removed 6 bases at V and 3 bases at J, leaving 8 bases unmatched. The DNA for the CDR3 is TGTGCCAGTAGCAGTAAGACAGGGCCCAATCAGCCCCAGCATTTT. Translated, it gives CASSSKTGPNQPQHF.

The rearrangement joins TRBV4-2 to TRBJ2-5; 11 nucleotides match TRBD1. Germline lookup yields CDR1 LGHNA and CDR2 YNFKEQ. This CDR3 has 17 residues. J gave up 1 base and V 2 bases, and 6 bases lay outside the gene matches. The CDR3 coding sequence is TGTGCCAGCAGCCAACTAGGACAGGGGGCTGGCCAAGAGACCCAGTACTTC. Its protein product is CASSQLGQGAGQETQYF.

The chain combines TRBV9 with TRBJ2-5; 7 bases agree with TRBD2. Germline V lookup: CDR1 SGDLS, CDR2 YYNGEE. The ends lost 0 bases at V and 2 bases at J; junction bases unmatched: 7. The CDR3 is 16 residues long. The CDR3 DNA reads TGTGCCAGCAGCGTAGGTGTCAGTAGCGGGCAAGAGACCCAGTACTTC. This encodes CASSVGVSSGQETQYF.

This CDR3 is CASSVISGGRRPGELFF. In DNA form, the CDR3 reads TGTGCCAGCAGTGTCATCAGCGGGGGCCGGCGACCCGGGGAGCTGTTTTTT. V gene TRBV25-1 combines with J gene TRBJ2-2, with 8 bases matching TRBD2. Germline V gene data show CDR1 as MGHDK and CDR2 as SYGVNS. This CDR3 spans 17 amino acids. The V segment lost 4 bases and the J segment 6 bases; nucleotides outside the gene matches: 13.

V is TRBV4-3 and J is TRBJ2-3; D perhaps matches TRBD2 (7 bases). Germline values: CDR1 LGHNA, CDR2 YSLEER. The CDR3 contains 17 residues. With 1 base removed from V and 1 base from J, the gap between germline ends came to 15 bases. Written as DNA, the CDR3 is TGCGCCAGCAGCCAAGGAGGCGGGGGCCGAGGCACAGATACGCAGTATTTT. It encodes CASSQGGGGRGTDTQYF.

The chain combines TRBV18 with TRBJ1-2; D is uncertain. From germline, CDR1 is KGHSH and CDR2 LQKENI. V was trimmed by 1 base and J by 5 bases, leaving 11 bases between them. The CDR3 spans 14 residues. The CDR3 loop reads CASSPQTSQYGYTF. In nucleotides, the CDR3 is TGTGCCAGCTCACCACAGACATCACAATATGGCTACACCTTC. The entire variable domain, with the rest obtained from reference TRBV18 and TRBJ1-2, is as follows: NAGVMQNPRHLVRRRGQEARLRCSPMKGHSHVYWYRQLPEEGLKFMVYLQKENIIDESGMPKERFSAEFPKEGPSILRIQQVVRGDSAAYFCASSPQTSQYGYTFGSGTRLTVV.

The chain carries TRBV4-2 and TRBJ2-3, with a weak D call TRBD2 (6 bases). This CDR3 is 15 amino acids long. Trimming took off 5 bases at V and 4 bases at J, with 16 bases between the two ends. Germline V gives CDR1 LGHNA, CDR2 YNFKEQ. CDR3 in DNA: TGTGCCAGCAGCGAGGGGTGGGGGGACGCAGATACGCAGTATTTT. Translated, it gives CASSEGWGDADTQYF.

The chain joins TRBV15 to TRBJ1-2; TRBD1 might be the D (5 bases). This CDR3 is built from 15 residues. Germline-derived CDR1 and CDR2 are LNHNV and YYDKDF (reference sequence). Trimming took off 4 bases at V and 6 bases at J, with 18 bases between the two ends. CDR3 protein: CATSIPGPGFDGYTF. The CDR3 DNA follows: TGTGCCACCAGCATCCCAGGCCCAGGGTTTGATGGCTACACCTTC. The full variable domain, rest sourced from reference TRBV15 and TRBJ1-2, is DAMVIQNPRYQVTQFGKPVTLSCSQTLNHNVMYWYQQKSSQAPKLLFHYYDKDFNNEADTPDNFQSRRPNTSFCFLDIRSPGLGDTAMYLCATSIPGPGFDGYTFGSGTRLTVV.

V gene TRBV18 combines with J gene TRBJ1-4; 8 nucleotides match TRBD1. V gave up 4 bases and J gave up 8 bases; unmatched junction bases: 12. This CDR3 contains 16 residues. From germline, CDR1 is KGHSH and CDR2 LQKENI. In nucleotides, the CDR3 is TGTGCCAGCTCACGAAGAACTCAGGGGGCCGGGGAAAAACTGTTTTTT. Its translation is CASSRRTQGAGEKLFF. The complete variable domain, with remaining parts taken from reference TRBV18 and TRBJ1-4, reads NAGVMQNPRHLVRRRGQEARLRCSPMKGHSHVYWYRQLPEEGLKFMVYLQKENIIDESGMPKERFSAEFPKEGPSILRIQQVVRGDSAAYFCASSRRTQGAGEKLFFGSGTQLSVL.

The chain recombines TRBV7-9 with TRBJ2-5, with a tentative D call TRBD2 (5 bases). Trimming took 1 base from V and 5 from J, leaving 8 bases between them. CDR3 length equals 13 residues. Germline CDR1 reads SEHNR; CDR2 reads FQNEAQ (reference sequence). Written as DNA, the CDR3 is TGTGCCAGCAGCTTAGGCGGGTGGGAGACCCAGTACTTC. Translated: CASSLGGWETQYF. Combining the CDR3 with reference TRBV7-9 and TRBJ2-5 gives the whole variable domain DTGVSQNPRHKITKRGQNVTFRCDPISEHNRLYWYRQTLGQGPEFLTYFQNEAQLEKSRLLSDRFSAERPKGSFSTLEIQRTEQGDSAMYLCASSLGGWETQYFGPGTRLLVL.

Remarks on this clone: A junction end diverges from the germline sequence, so it may reflect a read error. The V gene is TRBV7-9, the J gene TRBJ1-1, with D hard to call. CDR3 length: 12 amino acids. CDR1 and CDR2 (germline): SEHNR, FQNEAQ (reference sequence). The CDR3 is CSSTQLSTEAFF. CDR3 nucleotide sequence: TGTTCCAGCACTCAGTTAAGCACTGAAGCTTTCTTT.

This clone was seen only once. J is TRBJ2-1 and V is TRBV5-1, with D possibly matching TRBD1 (9 bases). Trimming removed 6 bases at V and 9 bases at J, with 22 bases between. Germline CDR1 and CDR2: SGHRS and YFSETQ. CDR3 length: 15 residues. CDR3 residues: CASKQGAGLVPEQFF. In DNA, the CDR3 is TGCGCCAGCAAACAGGGGGCGGGACTAGTGCCTGAGCAGTTCTTC.

This clone came up once. This rearrangement joins TRBV5-1 to TRBJ2-5, with 7 bases lining up with TRBD1. The tail of the sequence fits TRBJ2-7 better, so the J call may be wrong. CDR1 and CDR2 (germline): SGHRS, YFSETQ. The CDR3 sequence is 16 residues long. CDR3 nucleotides: TGCGCCAGCAGCCAATTCAGACAGGGCAGCCTCTACGAGCAGTACTTC. It is translated as CASSQFRQGSLYEQYF.

The chain has TRBV6-1 and TRBJ2-2; TRBD1 is a possible D gene (5 bases). Germline V CDR1 and CDR2: MNHNS, SASEGT. The CDR3 has 15 amino acids. The V end was cut by 5 bases, the J end by 1 base, with 11 bases between. CDR3 nucleotides: TGTGCCAGCAGTCCGACAGCCCTGAACACCGGGGAGCTGTTTTTT. Translation gives CASSPTALNTGELFF.